This record concerns one T cell receptor beta chain sequence. This clone's antigen is unknown. Base qualities are not at hand, and no much larger clone is one base apart. In the paper's terms, the treatment or condition label means: allogeneic hematopoietic cell transplantation with graft depleted of TCRalphabeta T cells and CD19 B cells. The transplant recipients were children given TCRalphabeta/CD19-depleted allogeneic hematopoietic cell grafts. The library was built by means of PCR. The sample was run on an Illumina HiSeq 2500. TCR library preparation used molecular barcoding, with unique molecular identifiers applied to normalize quantification of the TCRbeta repertoire. TCRdb's own reprocessing of the public reads used fastp at Q25 and MiXCR and kept productive beta chains. Identical CDR3 protein sequences are pooled into one entry, listed with their most common genes and DNA. A total of 800,000 to 1,000,000 distinct CDR3 sequences appear in this sample, roughly 31% of them only once. The ten largest make up about 28% of the sample.

This entry comes from a study of T-cell reconstitution after alpha-beta-depleted transplantation in children (dated by TCRdb to the mid-2010s). Notes on the research overall: The study quantitatively tracked T-cell immune reconstitution after TCRalphabeta/CD19-depleted allogeneic hematopoietic cell transplantation in children using TCR repertoire profiling. What the research found in general, with its limitations: In some patients, the high TCRbeta diversity seen at day 60 was put down to recipient T cells and intrathymic progenitors that had survived conditioning. Over the following months the frequencies of hyperexpanded clones went down, and after one year T-cell counts and TCRbeta diversity were mostly credited to newly produced T cells. The apparently early alphabetaT-cell count recovery about two months after transplant was reportedly dependent on only several hundred rapidly expanded clones derived from non-depleted graft cells.

Its CDR3 holds 16 amino acids, cysteine through phenylalanine. Only CDR3 DNA remains: 48 bases, in frame from the first base. V was cut back by 2 bases and J by 4 bases, leaving a gap of 19 bases between them. The germline V gene (reference sequence) specifies DFQATT as CDR1 and SNEGSKA as CDR2. The sequence links TRBV20-1 to TRBJ2-3, with the D call perhaps TRBD1 or TRBD2, each one matching 5 bases. The sequence derives from a boy younger than two who had a stem cell transplant for SCID, so the T cells may come from the graft donor. This sample comprised PBMCs, mostly from graft donor cells, obtained 360 days after TCRalphabeta/CD19-depleted stem cell transplant. The CDR3 reads as follows: CSARSLREFSADTQYF. In nucleotides, the sequence is TGCAGTGCTAGATCCCTCAGGGAGTTTTCTGCAGATACGCAGTATTTT.